Listed below are T cell receptor beta chains from one sample, sequenced in a study of vaccination and CD4 T cells after COVID-19. A single record per CDR3 protein comes from TCRdb applying MiXCR to the PCR reads. The data hold some 10,000 distinct CDR3 sequences, with 60% to 70% observed a single time. These receptors' antigens are unknown. The sample taken for sequencing was CD4+ T cells from blood, cultured in vitro. The receptors were sampled from a human donor who had recovered from COVID-19. Each CDR3 is given with its conserved first and last residue. Each record gives: clone size, J gene, D gene, V gene, CDR3 DNA, CDR3 protein. D genes are given only for firm matches. Only some rows state a clone size, as once, few, many or a class for expanded clones.

clone_size: -
j_call: TRBJ2-3
d_call: TRBD1
v_call: TRBV6-4
cdr3_nt: TGTGCCAGCAGGATGGACAGGATCACAGATACGCAGTATTTT
cdr3_aa: CASRMDRITDTQYF

clone_size: -
j_call: TRBJ1-1
d_call: -
v_call: TRBV24-1
cdr3_nt: TGTGCCACCAGTTCGTCCGCGCCCAACACTGAAGCTTTCTTT
cdr3_aa: CATSSSAPNTEAFF

clone_size: -
j_call: TRBJ1-2
d_call: -
v_call: TRBV19
cdr3_nt: TGTGCCAGTGGCCGACAGGCTAACTATGGCTACACCTTC
cdr3_aa: CASGRQANYGYTF

clone_size: -
j_call: TRBJ1-5
d_call: -
v_call: TRBV20-1
cdr3_nt: TGCAGTGCTAGAGTTGGCTGGGGCAATCAGCCCCAGCATTTT
cdr3_aa: CSARVGWGNQPQHF

clone_size: -
j_call: TRBJ2-1
d_call: TRBD1
v_call: TRBV12-3/TRBV12-4
cdr3_nt: TGTGCCAGCAAAAGGCCCGGGACAGGGTCCTACAATGAGCAGTTCTTC
cdr3_aa: CASKRPGTGSYNEQFF

clone_size: -
j_call: TRBJ2-7
d_call: -
v_call: TRBV14
cdr3_nt: TGTGCCAGCAGCCAAGGGGTCTTAATCTCCTACGAGCAGTACTTC
cdr3_aa: CASSQGVLISYEQYF

clone_size: -
j_call: TRBJ1-2
d_call: -
v_call: TRBV24-1
cdr3_nt: TGTGCCACCGGTGATTTGACAGATAACTATGGCTACACCTTC
cdr3_aa: CATGDLTDNYGYTF

clone_size: -
j_call: TRBJ1-1
d_call: -
v_call: TRBV5-8
cdr3_nt: TGTGCCAGCAGCCCGAGGGACAAGAACACTGAAGCTTTCTTT
cdr3_aa: CASSPRDKNTEAFF

clone_size: -
j_call: TRBJ1-3
d_call: -
v_call: TRBV20-1
cdr3_nt: TGCAGTGCTAGAGTGGGGTTTGAGGACTCTATCTCTGGAAACACCATATATTTT
cdr3_aa: CSARVGFEDSISGNTIYF

clone_size: few
j_call: TRBJ1-5
d_call: -
v_call: TRBV2
cdr3_nt: TGTGCCAGCAGTGATGGTGGGTTGGGCAATCAGCCCCAGCATTTT
cdr3_aa: CASSDGGLGNQPQHF

clone_size: once
j_call: TRBJ1-6
d_call: -
v_call: TRBV6-1
cdr3_nt: TGTGCCAGCAGTGAATATGGCGGGATGTATAATTCACCCCTCCACTTT
cdr3_aa: CASSEYGGMYNSPLHF

clone_size: -
j_call: TRBJ2-4
d_call: -
v_call: TRBV20-1
cdr3_nt: TGCAGTGCTAGAGACGGGACTCTAGCCAAAAACATTCAGTACTTC
cdr3_aa: CSARDGTLAKNIQYF

clone_size: once
j_call: TRBJ2-7
d_call: TRBD2
v_call: TRBV2
cdr3_nt: TGTGCCAGCAGTGAAGCCAGGGAGGGCTACGAGCAGTACTTC
cdr3_aa: CASSEAREGYEQYF

clone_size: few
j_call: TRBJ1-2
d_call: -
v_call: TRBV6-1
cdr3_nt: TGTGCCAGCAGTGGGGACTATGGCTACACCTTC
cdr3_aa: CASSGDYGYTF

clone_size: -
j_call: TRBJ1-1
d_call: -
v_call: TRBV12-3/TRBV12-4
cdr3_nt: TGTGCCAGCAGTTCGTGGGTGAGAACTGAAGCTTTCTTT
cdr3_aa: CASSSWVRTEAFF

clone_size: -
j_call: TRBJ1-1
d_call: -
v_call: TRBV10-3
cdr3_nt: TGTGCCATCAGGGAGGCAGCAAACACTGAAGCTTTCTTT
cdr3_aa: CAIREAANTEAFF

clone_size: -
j_call: TRBJ2-7
d_call: TRBD1
v_call: TRBV27
cdr3_nt: TGTGCCAGCCGGACAGGGTCCAGTGGCTCCTACGAGCAGTACTTC
cdr3_aa: CASRTGSSGSYEQYF

clone_size: few
j_call: TRBJ1-1
d_call: -
v_call: TRBV19
cdr3_nt: TGTGCCAGTAGTATAGACGGGGGCTTGAGTGAAGCTTTCTTT
cdr3_aa: CASSIDGGLSEAFF

clone_size: -
j_call: TRBJ1-2
d_call: -
v_call: TRBV20-1
cdr3_nt: TGCAGTGCCTCCACCGGGGGTTTAACCTTC
cdr3_aa: CSASTGGLTF

clone_size: -
j_call: TRBJ1-3
d_call: -
v_call: TRBV28
cdr3_nt: TGTGCCAGCAGTTTACCAGGGTCTGGAAACACCATATATTTT
cdr3_aa: CASSLPGSGNTIYF

clone_size: once
j_call: TRBJ2-3
d_call: TRBD2
v_call: TRBV6-1
cdr3_nt: TGTGCCATCCCCCTCGGGACTAGCATGAGTGCAGATACGCAGTATTTT
cdr3_aa: CAIPLGTSMSADTQYF

clone_size: -
j_call: TRBJ1-2
d_call: -
v_call: TRBV7-3
cdr3_nt: TGTGCCAGCAGCCCAATCTCACCGGGAATGCGGGGCTACACCTTC
cdr3_aa: CASSPISPGMRGYTF

clone_size: -
j_call: TRBJ1-5
d_call: -
v_call: TRBV6-5
cdr3_nt: TGTGCCAGCAGTTACTCGAGGTTGCGGTTACAGCATTCTAGCAATCAGCCCCAGCATTTT
cdr3_aa: CASSYSRLRLQHSSNQPQHF

clone_size: once
j_call: TRBJ1-2
d_call: TRBD1
v_call: TRBV12-3/TRBV12-4
cdr3_nt: TGTGCCAGCAGTACAGGGGGCGGGTATGGCTACACCTTC
cdr3_aa: CASSTGGGYGYTF

clone_size: -
j_call: TRBJ1-1
d_call: -
v_call: TRBV6-1
cdr3_nt: TGTGCCAGCAGACAAGGGGGGGCCGTTAACACTGAAGCTTTCTTT
cdr3_aa: CASRQGGAVNTEAFF

clone_size: -
j_call: TRBJ2-3
d_call: -
v_call: TRBV20-1
cdr3_nt: TGCAGTGCTAGGTCTCGGCACGGGCCGGGGGGCACAGATACGCAGTATTTT
cdr3_aa: CSARSRHGPGGTDTQYF

clone_size: -
j_call: TRBJ2-6
d_call: -
v_call: TRBV7-3
cdr3_nt: TGTGCCAGCAGCTTCCAGGGATCTGGGGCCAACGTCCTGACTTTC
cdr3_aa: CASSFQGSGANVLTF

clone_size: -
j_call: TRBJ1-2
d_call: TRBD1
v_call: TRBV19
cdr3_nt: TGTGCCAGTAGTGGGGGACAGGGGAACTATGGCTACACCTTC
cdr3_aa: CASSGGQGNYGYTF

clone_size: -
j_call: TRBJ1-2
d_call: TRBD1
v_call: TRBV6-2/TRBV6-3
cdr3_nt: TGTGCCAGCAGCCGGACAGGGGGTAGTTTCTATGGCTACACCTTC
cdr3_aa: CASSRTGGSFYGYTF

clone_size: -
j_call: TRBJ1-1
d_call: -
v_call: TRBV2
cdr3_nt: TGTGCCAGCAGTTATAAAACAGAAGCTTTCTTT
cdr3_aa: CASSYKTEAFF

clone_size: -
j_call: TRBJ1-2
d_call: TRBD1
v_call: TRBV20-1
cdr3_nt: TGCAGTGCCCGTACGGGGCTGGGGGCAGGGGGAAATGGCTACACCTTC
cdr3_aa: CSARTGLGAGGNGYTF

clone_size: -
j_call: TRBJ2-7
d_call: -
v_call: TRBV12-3/TRBV12-4
cdr3_nt: TGTGCCAGCAGACCGGGCGGCCCTTCCTACGAGCAGTACTTC
cdr3_aa: CASRPGGPSYEQYF

clone_size: -
j_call: TRBJ1-2
d_call: -
v_call: TRBV6-1
cdr3_nt: TGTGCCAGCAGTGAAGTAGGAAGACAACTCTATGGCTACACCTTC
cdr3_aa: CASSEVGRQLYGYTF

clone_size: -
j_call: TRBJ2-4
d_call: TRBD1
v_call: TRBV19
cdr3_nt: TGTGCCAGTAGTTTCACCGGGACAGTTAGGGACATTCAGTACTTC
cdr3_aa: CASSFTGTVRDIQYF

clone_size: -
j_call: TRBJ1-1
d_call: -
v_call: TRBV28
cdr3_nt: TGTGCCAGCAGCCGATCCTCCACAGGGAACACTGAAGCTTTCTTT
cdr3_aa: CASSRSSTGNTEAFF

clone_size: -
j_call: TRBJ1-1
d_call: TRBD1
v_call: TRBV6-1
cdr3_nt: TGTGCCAGCAAGGGGACAGGGAACACTGAAGCTTTCTTT
cdr3_aa: CASKGTGNTEAFF

clone_size: -
j_call: TRBJ2-2
d_call: -
v_call: TRBV6-2/TRBV6-3
cdr3_nt: TGTGCCAGCAGTTGGGAGGGGGCAGGGACCGGGGAGCTGTTTTTT
cdr3_aa: CASSWEGAGTGELFF

clone_size: -
j_call: TRBJ1-2
d_call: -
v_call: TRBV10-3
cdr3_nt: TGTGCCATCAGTGAGATGACAGTTGGTGGCTACACCTTC
cdr3_aa: CAISEMTVGGYTF

clone_size: -
j_call: TRBJ1-2
d_call: TRBD1
v_call: TRBV18
cdr3_nt: TGTGCCAGCTCACCCCGGACAGGGGGGGATGGCTACACCTTC
cdr3_aa: CASSPRTGGDGYTF

clone_size: -
j_call: TRBJ1-1
d_call: -
v_call: TRBV5-1
cdr3_nt: TGCGCCAGCAGCTTGGACAGGGTAACTGAAGCTTTCTTT
cdr3_aa: CASSLDRVTEAFF

clone_size: -
j_call: TRBJ1-3
d_call: TRBD1
v_call: TRBV7-9
cdr3_nt: TGTGCCAGCAGATACCAAAATGGACAGGTCCGCTCTGGAAACACCATATATTTT
cdr3_aa: CASRYQNGQVRSGNTIYF

clone_size: -
j_call: TRBJ1-3
d_call: -
v_call: TRBV6-5
cdr3_nt: TGTGCCAGCAGTTCCCGACTACACTCTGGAAACACCATATATTTT
cdr3_aa: CASSSRLHSGNTIYF

clone_size: few
j_call: TRBJ1-2
d_call: TRBD1
v_call: TRBV10-3
cdr3_nt: TGTGCCATCAGTGAGTCTGCAGGGGGCTATGGCTACACCTTC
cdr3_aa: CAISESAGGYGYTF

clone_size: -
j_call: TRBJ1-1
d_call: -
v_call: TRBV18
cdr3_nt: TGTGCCAGCTCACCCCGGGCGGGGGCAGGCACTGAAGCTTTCTTT
cdr3_aa: CASSPRAGAGTEAFF

clone_size: -
j_call: TRBJ1-5
d_call: -
v_call: TRBV6-1
cdr3_nt: TGTGCCAGCAGCTATACTGGGGGGAATCAGCCCCAGCATTTT
cdr3_aa: CASSYTGGNQPQHF

clone_size: few
j_call: TRBJ1-4
d_call: -
v_call: TRBV7-8
cdr3_nt: TGTGCCAGCAGCTTAGATAGGGCAGCGACTAATGAAAAACTGTTTTTT
cdr3_aa: CASSLDRAATNEKLFF

clone_size: -
j_call: TRBJ1-1
d_call: -
v_call: TRBV12-3/TRBV12-4
cdr3_nt: TGTGCCAGCAGTCCCCTAAAAACTGAAGCTTTCTTT
cdr3_aa: CASSPLKTEAFF

clone_size: -
j_call: TRBJ2-3
d_call: -
v_call: TRBV5-1
cdr3_nt: TGCGCCAGCGGGCTGGGTTCCCAGGATACGCAGTATTTT
cdr3_aa: CASGLGSQDTQYF

clone_size: -
j_call: TRBJ2-7
d_call: -
v_call: TRBV5-5
cdr3_nt: TGTGCCAGCAGCCTAGGTTTGGTCGCCTACGAGCAGTACTTC
cdr3_aa: CASSLGLVAYEQYF

clone_size: -
j_call: TRBJ2-2
d_call: -
v_call: TRBV14
cdr3_nt: TGTGCCAGCAGCCGTTCGGACCCCGGGGAGCTGTTTTTT
cdr3_aa: CASSRSDPGELFF

clone_size: -
j_call: TRBJ2-1
d_call: TRBD2
v_call: TRBV27
cdr3_nt: TGTGCCAGCAGCCGCGGGGGGGTCTACAATGAGCAGTTCTTC
cdr3_aa: CASSRGGVYNEQFF

clone_size: -
j_call: TRBJ2-5
d_call: -
v_call: TRBV19
cdr3_nt: TGTGCCAGTAGTATGTGGGGGGCGGGGCAAGAGACCCAGTACTTC
cdr3_aa: CASSMWGAGQETQYF

clone_size: -
j_call: TRBJ2-7
d_call: -
v_call: TRBV19
cdr3_nt: TGTGCCAGCAGGGACACCTACTACGAGCAGTACTTC
cdr3_aa: CASRDTYYEQYF

clone_size: -
j_call: TRBJ2-3
d_call: -
v_call: TRBV7-9
cdr3_nt: TGTGCCAGCAGCTCTTTTGGAAAGGGGAGGACAGATACGCAGTATTTT
cdr3_aa: CASSSFGKGRTDTQYF

clone_size: -
j_call: TRBJ1-1
d_call: -
v_call: TRBV6-2/TRBV6-3
cdr3_nt: TGTGCCAGCAGTTCTCCTGGACGGATCATGAACACTGAAGCTTTCTTT
cdr3_aa: CASSSPGRIMNTEAFF

clone_size: -
j_call: TRBJ2-1
d_call: -
v_call: TRBV12-3/TRBV12-4
cdr3_nt: TGTGCCAGCAGTTTCTCCCAGGGGACGGAGCAGTTCTTC
cdr3_aa: CASSFSQGTEQFF

clone_size: few
j_call: TRBJ1-2
d_call: -
v_call: TRBV12-2
cdr3_nt: TGTGCAAGTCGCTTAGCACTACCGATAGAGAAGGGGTTTTCTAACTATGGCTACACCTTC
cdr3_aa: CASRLALPIEKGFSNYGYTF

clone_size: -
j_call: TRBJ1-1
d_call: TRBD1
v_call: TRBV7-9
cdr3_nt: TGTGCCAGCAGCTTCGGACAGGGGGTGACGAAAGCTTTCTTT
cdr3_aa: CASSFGQGVTKAFF

clone_size: few
j_call: TRBJ1-1
d_call: -
v_call: TRBV6-5
cdr3_nt: TGTGCCAGCAGTTACTCGAATGAGAACACTGAAGCTTTCTTT
cdr3_aa: CASSYSNENTEAFF